These 27 T cell receptor beta chains were sequenced from one sample in a study of T cells in Graves' hyperthyroidism and ophthalmopathy (dated by TCRdb to about 2019). Libraries were built with multiplex PCR. The reads were generated on an Illumina HiSeq 2000. The TCR beta CDR3 regions were amplified from the RNA transcripts. A first-round RT-PCR of the TCR CDR3 used the HTBI primer set with the Qiagen OneStep RT-PCR kit. TCRdb redid the processing of the public reads, applying fastp at Q25 and MiXCR, and retained in-frame beta chains. Each record represents a unique CDR3 protein, reported with the most common genes and DNA among its rows. The sample contains approximately 620,000 distinct CDR3 sequences, around 13% of them found a single time. The ten largest clones add up to roughly 5.5% of the sample. Sequencing input: blood. The receptors were gathered from a woman in her 30s with Graves' hyperthyroidism that later progressed to Graves' ophthalmopathy.

Ten or more counts support this clonotype. The chain carries TRBV28 and TRBJ2-5, with 7 bases aligning to TRBD1. J gave up 0 bases and V 3 bases, and 13 bases lay outside the gene matches. Germline V lookup: CDR1 MDHEN, CDR2 SYDVKM. The CDR3 extends over 18 amino acids. The CDR3 is CASSFRQQGMAYQETQYF. In DNA form, the CDR3 reads TGTGCCAGCAGTTTTCGGCAACAGGGGATGGCGTACCAAGAGACCCAGTACTTC.

The sample holds a few counts of this clonotype. The chain employs TRBV29-1 and TRBJ2-3; possibly TRBD2 for D (6 bases). This CDR3 has 13 residues. The germline CDR1 and CDR2 sequences are SQVTM and ANQGSEA. The V gene lost 7 bases and the J gene lost 3 bases, with 14 bases spanning the gap. The CDR3 region is CSGAGRLTDTQYF. DNA for the CDR3: TGCAGCGGGGCGGGGAGGTTGACAGATACGCAGTATTTT.

In regard to this clonotype: This may stem from a read error, because a much larger clone lies one nucleotide away. V and J are TRBV3-1 and TRBJ1-5; the D is unclear. Looked up from germline, CDR1 is LGHDT and CDR2 is YNNKEL (reference sequence). This CDR3 comprises 14 residues. V lost 4 bases, J lost 8 bases, and 15 bases lay in between. The CDR3 protein is CASSRVGDEKPQHF. The CDR3 nucleotides read TGTGCCAGCAGCCGAGTTGGGGATGAGAAGCCCCAGCATTTT.

This clonotype was counted at least ten times. This rearrangement joins TRBV25-1 to TRBJ2-1, with D tentatively TRBD1 (6 bases). This CDR3 has 16 residues. Trimming pared 3 bases from V and 3 bases from J, leaving 15 bases between. Germline CDR1 is MGHDK and CDR2 is SYGVNS. The CDR3 reads CASSDPPGQLYNEQFF. The CDR3 DNA sequence: TGTGCCAGCAGTGATCCCCCGGGACAACTCTACAATGAGCAGTTCTTC. Looking up the rest from reference TRBV25-1 and TRBJ2-1 gives the full variable domain: EADIYQTPRYLVIGTGKKITLECSQTMGHDKMYWYQQDPGMELHLIHYSYGVNSTEKGDLSSESTVSRIRTEHFPLTLESARPSHTSQYLCASSDPPGQLYNEQFFGPGTRLTVL.

This clonotype was seen at least ten times. The chain joins TRBV6-1 to TRBJ2-7; weak D call: TRBD2 (6 bases). The CDR3 length is 14 residues. The germline V gene has CDR1 MNHNS and CDR2 SASEGT. V shed 6 bases and J shed 5 bases, with 17 bases lying between them. The CDR3 reads CASSPRRERNEQYF. The DNA of the CDR3 is TGTGCCAGCAGCCCACGTCGGGAGAGGAACGAGCAGTACTTC.

The sample holds many counts of this clonotype. The chain has TRBV20-1 and TRBJ2-3; 8 nucleotides align to TRBD2. J was trimmed by 7 bases and V by 5 bases; bases with no gene match: 11. The CDR3 runs 14 residues. The germline V gene encodes CDR1 DFQATT and CDR2 SNEGSKA (reference sequence). The CDR3 nucleotides read TGCAGTGCTGTTGGACTAGCTGGGATATATACGCAGTATTTT. It is translated as CSAVGLAGIYTQYF.

A few counts support this clonotype. The rearrangement uses TRBV6-1 and TRBJ1-2, with 11 bases lining up with TRBD1. The CDR3 contains 14 residues. Germline V gene lookup returns CDR1 MNHNS and CDR2 SASEGT. The ends lost 6 bases at V and 4 bases at J; junction bases unmatched: 4. CDR3 residues: CASRGQGEGYGYTF. CDR3 nucleotide sequence: TGTGCCAGCAGGGGACAGGGGGAAGGCTATGGCTACACCTTC.

Many counts were recorded for this clonotype. The junction and the germline gene differ at one end; a read error may be behind it. This chain connects TRBV10-3 to TRBJ1-1; no definite D call. Germline V gives CDR1 ENHRY, CDR2 SYGVKD. The CDR3 runs to 15 residues. This CDR3 reads CAISPSDIGNSEAFF. For the CDR3, the DNA is TGTGCCATCAGTCCCAGTGACATTGGGAACAGTGAAGCTTTCTTT.

This rearrangement joins TRBV20-1 to TRBJ2-2, with 9 bases matching TRBD2. Germline CDR1 and CDR2: DFQATT and SNEGSKA (reference sequence). J was trimmed by 0 bases and V by 1 base; bases with no gene match: 0. The CDR3 spans 15 residues. CDR3 bases: TGCAGTGCTAGAGGACTAGCGGCGAACACCGGGGAGCTGTTTTTT. This sequence encodes CSARGLAANTGELFF.

J is TRBJ1-5 and V is TRBV12-3 or TRBV12-4; the D is unclear. V was trimmed by 7 bases and J by 4 bases, leaving 14 bases between them. The CDR3 has 14 amino acids. The DNA of the CDR3 is TGTGCCAGCAAACCACGACGGATGAATCAGCCCCAGCATTTT. Its protein is CASKPRRMNQPQHF.

This clonotype was picked up many times. CDR3 DNA: TGTGCCAGCACCAAAACGACAGAGCGCTCCTACGAGCAGTACTTC. Its translation: CASTKTTERSYEQYF. The chain is built from TRBV6-1 and TRBJ2-7; D perhaps matches TRBD1 (5 bases). CDR3 size: 15 residues. V shed 7 bases and J shed 0 bases, with 16 bases lying between them. Germline loops: CDR1 MNHNS, CDR2 SASEGT.

This clonotype has only a few counts. The genes are TRBV5-1 and TRBJ1-1, with TRBD1 matching 10 bases. The CDR3 has 16 amino acids. J was trimmed by 1 base and V by 4 bases; bases with no gene match: 7. Germline V lookup: CDR1 SGHRS, CDR2 YFSETQ. As DNA, the CDR3 is TGCGCCAGCAGCAACGGACAGGGGGGAGGGAACACTGAAGCTTTCTTT. This encodes CASSNGQGGGNTEAFF.

This clonotype has a count of ten or more. The chain employs TRBV28 and TRBJ1-6; D ambiguous. The CDR3 sequence is 14 residues long. V was clipped by 9 bases and J by 7 bases, with 16 bases between them. Germline V CDR1 and CDR2: MDHEN, SYDVKM. The CDR3 region is CARSQPTLNSPLHF. As DNA, the CDR3 is TGTGCCAGGAGTCAACCAACTTTAAATTCACCCCTCCACTTT.

This clonotype has at least ten counts. This chain uses TRBV27 with TRBJ1-6; 10 bases are shared with TRBD1. V was pared by 1 base and J by 8 bases, with 5 bases of the junction left unmatched. Germline CDR1 MNHEY, CDR2 SMNVEV (reference sequence). This CDR3 has 16 amino acids. CDR3 coding DNA: TGTGCCAGCAGTTTATTGGGACAGGGGAAGGATTCACCCCTCCACTTT. It specifies CASSLLGQGKDSPLHF.

This clonotype showed up many times. V gene TRBV5-1 combines with J gene TRBJ2-5, with TRBD1 identical over 7 bases. The V segment lost 3 bases and the J segment 2 bases; nucleotides outside the gene matches: 4. The CDR3 contains 14 residues. Germline CDR1 reads SGHRS; CDR2 reads YFSETQ. In DNA form, the CDR3 reads TGCGCCAGCAGCTCCGGGACAGCACAAGAGACCCAGTACTTC. Protein product: CASSSGTAQETQYF.

This clonotype was seen at least ten times. This chain links TRBV30 with TRBJ2-7; 11 bases line up with TRBD1. The ends lost 1 base at V and 1 base at J; junction bases unmatched: 6. The CDR3 covers 16 residues. The germline CDR1 and CDR2 sequences are GTSNPN and SVGIG (reference sequence). CDR3 sequence: CAWSEDRGPSSYEQYF. The DNA of the CDR3 is TGTGCCTGGAGTGAGGACAGGGGGCCTTCTTCCTACGAGCAGTACTTC.

At least ten counts were recorded for this clonotype. The chain carries TRBV6-1 and TRBJ2-3; no definite D call. CDR3 length equals 10 residues. Trimming took off 10 bases at V and 5 bases at J, with 7 bases between the two ends. Per germline, CDR1 MNHNS and CDR2 SASEGT. The CDR3 nucleotides read TGTGCCACCTGGGTAGATACGCAGTATTTT. As protein: CATWVDTQYF.

V usage is TRBV19 and J usage is TRBJ2-7; the D gene is possibly TRBD1 (5 bases). Germline assignment: CDR1 LNHDA and CDR2 SQIVND (reference sequence). The CDR3 sequence is 15 residues long. Deletions cut 0 bases from V and 3 bases from J, with 12 bases between. The CDR3 loop is CASSIDVRRDYEQYF. The DNA of the CDR3 is TGTGCCAGTAGTATAGATGTGCGCAGGGACTACGAGCAGTACTTC.

At least ten counts were recorded for this clonotype. This chain joins TRBV5-1 and TRBJ1-6, with unresolved D. CDR3 length: 15 amino acids. CDR1 and CDR2 from the germline V gene are SGHRS and YFSETQ. Trimming took 0 bases from V and 8 from J, leaving 12 bases between them. CDR3 in DNA: TGCGCCAGCAGCTTGGGACCCACTCGGGATTCACCCCTCCACTTT. This sequence encodes CASSLGPTRDSPLHF.

This clonotype occurred once. The chain couples TRBV19 to TRBJ1-5, with 8 nucleotides matching TRBD1. This CDR3 comprises 17 residues. The V segment lost 3 bases and the J segment 3 bases; nucleotides outside the gene matches: 10. CDR1 and CDR2 (germline): LNHDA, SQIVND (reference sequence). The CDR3 is CASSMPPGTGPNQPQHF. Here the CDR3 DNA reads TGTGCCAGTAGTATGCCCCCGGGGACAGGCCCCAATCAGCCCCAGCATTTT.

This clonotype was counted at least ten times. The chain couples TRBV29-1 to TRBJ2-7; D not certain. The germline V gene encodes CDR1 SQVTM and CDR2 ANQGSEA. The V end lost 5 bases, the J end lost 2 bases, and 16 bases lay between the germline ends. The CDR3 has 14 amino acids. The chain's CDR3 is CSVSRWPKAYEQYF. In DNA, the CDR3 is TGCAGCGTTTCGAGGTGGCCCAAGGCCTACGAGCAGTACTTC.

This clonotype was observed at least ten times. The chain couples TRBV11-1 to TRBJ2-7; 11 nucleotides match TRBD2. Germline assignment: CDR1 SGHAT and CDR2 FQDESV (reference sequence). This CDR3 comprises 17 residues. V lost 5 bases, J lost 2 bases, and 11 bases stayed unmatched. The CDR3 sequence is CASSVTSGSWGAYEQYF. The DNA for the CDR3 is TGTGCCAGCAGCGTCACTAGCGGGAGCTGGGGAGCCTACGAGCAGTACTTC.

This clonotype was seen ten or more times. This chain connects TRBV5-6 to TRBJ1-6; 9 bases align to TRBD1. Losses at the gene ends were 1 base for V and 10 bases for J; bases not matched to a gene: 6. The V gene's germline CDR1 is SGHDT and CDR2 YYEEEE. CDR3 length equals 15 residues. The CDR3 spells CASSLPGQGISPLHF. DNA for the CDR3: TGTGCCAGCAGCTTGCCCGGACAGGGGATCTCACCCCTCCACTTT. The whole variable domain, remainder taken from reference TRBV5-6 and TRBJ1-6, is DAGVTQSPTHLIKTRGQQVTLRCSPKSGHDTVSWYQQALGQGPQFIFQYYEEEERQRGNFPDRFSGHQFPNYSSELNVNALLLGDSALYLCASSLPGQGISPLHFGNGTRLTVT.

This chain links TRBV6-1 with TRBJ1-6; possible D gene TRBD1, 6 bases. The germline gives CDR1 MNHNS, CDR2 SASEGT. The CDR3 is 15 residues long. V was cut by 6 bases and J by 8 bases, with 17 bases left in between. The CDR3, as DNA: TGTGCCAGCAGCTGGGACACTAAAATGGATTCACCCCTCCACTTT. Translation gives CASSWDTKMDSPLHF.

Points on this clonotype: One end of the junction fails to match germline, which may point to a read error. The V and J genes are TRBV6-4 and TRBJ1-1; D ambiguous. The CDR3 has 13 residues. Looked up from germline, CDR1 is MRHNA and CDR2 is SNTAGT. The CDR3 nucleotides read TGTGCCGGCAGTGTTTACAGGAACACTGAAGCTTTCTTT. It encodes CAGSVYRNTEAFF.

This clonotype was detected ten times or more. V is TRBV7-8 and J is TRBJ2-7; D is unresolved. The CDR3 spans 16 residues. With 2 bases removed from V and 3 bases from J, the gap between germline ends came to 17 bases. Germline V CDR1 and CDR2: SGHVS, FQNEAQ. In DNA, the CDR3 is TGTGCCAGCAGCTTAAGTGGCACAGACAAGTTCTACGAGCAGTACTTC. Protein product: CASSLSGTDKFYEQYF.

CDR3 nucleotide sequence: TGTGCCAGTAGTATACTAGCGGGGGGGGGGGATGAGCAGTTCTTC. Its protein product is CASSILAGGGDEQFF. The V call is TRBV19, the J call TRBJ2-1, with 12 bases that match TRBD2. The V gene's germline CDR1 is LNHDA and CDR2 SQIVND (reference sequence). The CDR3 runs 15 residues. With 2 bases clipped from V and 8 bases from J, the junction kept 4 bases outside the gene matches.